A selection of T cell receptor beta chains follows, all from one sample in a study of T-cell memory formation after mild COVID-19. TCRdb independently ran MiXCR on the 5' RACE reads; one entry per CDR3 protein. In the table there are roughly 600,000 distinct CDR3 sequences, approximately 18% of which are singletons. Material: PBMCs or a T cell subset sorted from them (not recorded which). The receptors come from an adult woman who had mild COVID-19 (a few samples of this study predate the infection). Cell type and time point are not known. Each CDR3 is given without its conserved first and last residue. The D gene is left open where the match is weak.

V	D	J	CDR3
TRBV12-3/TRBV12-4	-	TRBJ2-3	ASSLFRGLSTDTQY
TRBV11-2	-	TRBJ2-7	ASSPLTRGFYEQY
TRBV11-1	TRBD1	TRBJ2-7	ASRRTQGASYEQY
TRBV12-3/TRBV12-4	-	TRBJ1-1	ASSYRGRDTEAF
TRBV11-1	-	TRBJ2-1	ASSLEPESSYNEQF
TRBV12-3/TRBV12-4	-	TRBJ2-4	ASSLSLLNIQY
TRBV5-5	TRBD1	TRBJ1-1	ASSTGTGGVWDTEAF
TRBV12-3/TRBV12-4	-	TRBJ1-5	ASSLEEYQPQH
TRBV6-6	-	TRBJ2-3	ASSPPWDTQY
TRBV12-3/TRBV12-4	-	TRBJ2-3	ASSLVQFTDTQY
TRBV7-9	-	TRBJ1-2	ASSLALEVAYGYT
TRBV15	-	TRBJ2-7	ATKGGRPYEQY
TRBV6-5	-	TRBJ2-7	ASGRGGYEQY
TRBV7-8	-	TRBJ1-1	ASSSSRGLNTEAF
TRBV6-1	-	TRBJ1-2	ASSNKGGGYT
TRBV19	TRBD2	TRBJ2-1	ASSGTSHLLASNEQF
TRBV20-1	TRBD2	TRBJ2-1	SVVAGASYNEQF
TRBV28	TRBD2	TRBJ2-5	ASRSPELADQETQY
TRBV12-3/TRBV12-4	-	TRBJ1-2	ASRTRGVLGYT
TRBV6-4	-	TRBJ1-2	ASSDSGTYGYT
TRBV18	TRBD2	TRBJ2-7	ASSPKLAGGPYEQY
TRBV5-6	-	TRBJ1-1	ASSPQNLGTEAF
TRBV27	TRBD2	TRBJ2-1	ASSFGAGGPGEQF